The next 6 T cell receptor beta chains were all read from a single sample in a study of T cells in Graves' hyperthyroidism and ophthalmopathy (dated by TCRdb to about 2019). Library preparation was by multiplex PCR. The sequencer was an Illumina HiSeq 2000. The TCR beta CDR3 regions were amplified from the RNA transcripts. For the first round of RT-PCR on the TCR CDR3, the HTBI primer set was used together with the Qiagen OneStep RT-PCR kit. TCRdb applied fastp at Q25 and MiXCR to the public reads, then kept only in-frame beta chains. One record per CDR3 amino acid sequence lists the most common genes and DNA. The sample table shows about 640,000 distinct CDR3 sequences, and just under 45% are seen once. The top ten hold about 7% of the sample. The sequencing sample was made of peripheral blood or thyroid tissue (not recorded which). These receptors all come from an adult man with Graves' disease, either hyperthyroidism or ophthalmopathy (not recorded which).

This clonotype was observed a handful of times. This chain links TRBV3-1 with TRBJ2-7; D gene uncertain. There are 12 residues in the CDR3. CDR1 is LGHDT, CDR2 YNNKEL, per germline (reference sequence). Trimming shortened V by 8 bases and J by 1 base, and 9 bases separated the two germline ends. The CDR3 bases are TGTGCCAGCCGTCCCGTTTCCTACGAGCAGTACTTC. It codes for CASRPVSYEQYF.

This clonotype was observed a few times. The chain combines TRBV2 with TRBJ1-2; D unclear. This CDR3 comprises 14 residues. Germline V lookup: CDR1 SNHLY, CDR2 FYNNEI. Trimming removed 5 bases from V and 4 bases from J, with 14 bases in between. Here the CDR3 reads CASSWSSSLYGYTF. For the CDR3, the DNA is TGTGCCAGCAGTTGGTCCAGCTCCCTCTATGGCTACACCTTC.

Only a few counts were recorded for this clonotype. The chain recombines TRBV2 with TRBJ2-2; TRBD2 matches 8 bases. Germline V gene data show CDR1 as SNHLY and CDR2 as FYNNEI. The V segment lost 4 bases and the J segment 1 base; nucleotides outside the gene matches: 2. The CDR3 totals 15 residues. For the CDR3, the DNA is TGTGCCAGCAGTGTAGCGGGACTGAACACCGGGGAGCTGTTTTTT. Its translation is CASSVAGLNTGELFF.

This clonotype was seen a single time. The CDR3: CAISARGGPETQYF. CDR3 coding DNA: TGTGCCATCAGTGCTAGAGGGGGACCGGAGACCCAGTACTTC. The chain joins TRBV10-3 to TRBJ2-5, with D possibly matching TRBD1 (6 bases). Looked up from germline, CDR1 is ENHRY and CDR2 is SYGVKD. There are 14 residues in the CDR3. The V end was cut by 4 bases, the J end by 5 bases, with 14 bases between.

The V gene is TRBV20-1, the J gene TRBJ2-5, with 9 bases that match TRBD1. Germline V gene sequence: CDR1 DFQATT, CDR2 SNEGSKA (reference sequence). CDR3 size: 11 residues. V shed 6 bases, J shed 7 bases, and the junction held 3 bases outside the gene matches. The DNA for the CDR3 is TGCAGTGCAGAACAGGGGGCGACCCAGTACTTC. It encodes CSAEQGATQYF.

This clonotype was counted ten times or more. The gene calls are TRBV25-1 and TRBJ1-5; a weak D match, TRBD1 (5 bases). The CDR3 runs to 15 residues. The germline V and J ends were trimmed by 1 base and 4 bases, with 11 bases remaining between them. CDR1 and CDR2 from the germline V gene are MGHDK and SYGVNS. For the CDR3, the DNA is TGTGCCAGCAGTGAATCCCTGACAGATAATCAGCCCCAGCATTTT. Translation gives CASSESLTDNQPQHF.